This note documents a single T cell receptor beta chain sequence. Antigen specificity is unknown. This specimen belongs to a study of OX40 agonist ivuxolimab in advanced cancers. Whole-study context: Melanoma, hepatocellular carcinoma, head and neck or renal cell cancer occurred in dose-escalation patients. Partial responses were observed in three patients, of whom one had hepatocellular carcinoma and two had cutaneous melanoma. Study outcomes and limitations: Antigen specificity of clonally expanded peripheral T cells was not established.

This CDR3 spans 15 amino acids. Germline CDR1 and CDR2: MNHEY and SVGAGI. Trimming removed 4 bases from V and 0 bases from J; junction bases left unmatched: 3. This table comes from immunoSEQ multiplex PCR, and its TCRdb copy is limited to in-frame clones, with some not included. The sample has tens of thousands of clones; about 91% are singletons. This clonotype was sampled from an adult with an advanced solid tumor such as melanoma, head and neck, liver or kidney cancer. This chain joins TRBV6-5 and TRBJ1-3; 7 bases line up with TRBD1. This specimen was CD4+ or CD8+ T cells sorted from blood, taken in a trial of the OX40 agonist ivuxolimab. For the CDR3, the DNA is TGTGCCAGCAGTTCCCGACAGGGCTCTGGAAACACCATATATTTT. Its translation is CASSSRQGSGNTIYF.